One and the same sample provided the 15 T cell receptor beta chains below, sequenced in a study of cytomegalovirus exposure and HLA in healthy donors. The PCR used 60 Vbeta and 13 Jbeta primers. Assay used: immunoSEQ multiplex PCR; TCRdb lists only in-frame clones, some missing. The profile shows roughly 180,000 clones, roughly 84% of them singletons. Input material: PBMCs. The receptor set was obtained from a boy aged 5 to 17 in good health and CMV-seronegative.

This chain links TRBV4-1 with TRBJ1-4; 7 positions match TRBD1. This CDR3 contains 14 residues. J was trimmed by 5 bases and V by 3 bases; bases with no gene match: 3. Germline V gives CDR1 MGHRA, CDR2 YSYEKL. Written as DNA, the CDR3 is TGCGCCAGCAGCCACGAACAGGGGAATGAAAAACTGTTTTTT. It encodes CASSHEQGNEKLFF.

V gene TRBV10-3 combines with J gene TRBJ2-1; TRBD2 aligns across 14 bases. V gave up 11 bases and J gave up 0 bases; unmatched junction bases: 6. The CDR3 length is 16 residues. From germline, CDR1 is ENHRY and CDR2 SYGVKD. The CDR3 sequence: CAAGLAGGSSYNEQFF. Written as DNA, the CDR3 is TGTGCCGCAGGACTAGCGGGAGGAAGCTCCTACAATGAGCAGTTCTTC.

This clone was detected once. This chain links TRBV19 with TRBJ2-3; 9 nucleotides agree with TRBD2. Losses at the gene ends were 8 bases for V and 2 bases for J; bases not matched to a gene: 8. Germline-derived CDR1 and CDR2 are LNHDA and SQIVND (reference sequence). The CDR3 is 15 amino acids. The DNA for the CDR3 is TGTGCCAGTCGGCAGCGGGAGGTCTCCACAGATACGCAGTATTTT. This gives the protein CASRQREVSTDTQYF.

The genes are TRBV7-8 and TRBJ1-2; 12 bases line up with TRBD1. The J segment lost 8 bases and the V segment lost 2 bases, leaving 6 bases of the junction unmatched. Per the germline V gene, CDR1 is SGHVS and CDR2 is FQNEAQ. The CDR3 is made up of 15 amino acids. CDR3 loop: CASSLRDRGLWGYTF. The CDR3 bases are TGTGCCAGCAGCTTAAGGGACAGGGGGCTTTGGGGCTACACCTTC.

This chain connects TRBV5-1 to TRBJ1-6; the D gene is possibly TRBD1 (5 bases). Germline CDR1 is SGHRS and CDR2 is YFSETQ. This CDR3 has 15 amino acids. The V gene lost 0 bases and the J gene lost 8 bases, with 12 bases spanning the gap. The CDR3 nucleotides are TGCGCCAGCAGCTTGGAATGGGGGGTTGATTCACCCCTCCACTTT. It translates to CASSLEWGVDSPLHF. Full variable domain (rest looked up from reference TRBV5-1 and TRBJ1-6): KAGVTQTPRYLIKTRGQQVTLSCSPISGHRSVSWYQQTPGQGLQFLFEYFSETQRNKGNFPGRFSGRQFSNSRSEMNVSTLELGDSALYLCASSLEWGVDSPLHFGNGTRLTVT.

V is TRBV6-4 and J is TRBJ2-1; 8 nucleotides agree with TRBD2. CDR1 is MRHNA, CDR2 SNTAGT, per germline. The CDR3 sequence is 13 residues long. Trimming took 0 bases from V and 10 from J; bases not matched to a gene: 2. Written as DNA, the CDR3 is TGTGCCAGCAGTGACTCTGCTAGCGGGGAGCAGTTCTTC. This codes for CASSDSASGEQFF.

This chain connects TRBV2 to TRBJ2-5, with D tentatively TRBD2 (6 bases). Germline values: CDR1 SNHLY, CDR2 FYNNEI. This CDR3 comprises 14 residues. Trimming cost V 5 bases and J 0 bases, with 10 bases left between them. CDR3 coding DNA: TGTGCCAGCAGTCCCGGGACTTACCAAGAGACCCAGTACTTC. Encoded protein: CASSPGTYQETQYF.

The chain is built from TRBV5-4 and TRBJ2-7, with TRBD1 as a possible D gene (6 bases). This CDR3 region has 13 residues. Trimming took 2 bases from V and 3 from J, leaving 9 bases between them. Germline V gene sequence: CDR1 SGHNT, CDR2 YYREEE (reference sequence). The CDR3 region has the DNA TGTGCCAGCAGCTTTAAGGGGGACTACGAGCAGTACTTC. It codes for CASSFKGDYEQYF.

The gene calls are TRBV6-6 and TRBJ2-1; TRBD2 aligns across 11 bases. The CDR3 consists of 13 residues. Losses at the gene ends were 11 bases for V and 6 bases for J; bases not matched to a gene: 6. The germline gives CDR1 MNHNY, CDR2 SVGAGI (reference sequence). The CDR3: CAHSGGVGNEQFF. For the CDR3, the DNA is TGTGCCCATAGCGGGGGGGTCGGCAATGAGCAGTTCTTC.

CDR3 sequence: CASTFRVRFGYTF. Here the CDR3 DNA reads TGTGCCAGCACGTTCAGGGTGCGTTTTGGCTACACCTTC. The gene calls are TRBV28 and TRBJ1-2; weak D call: TRBD1 (5 bases). CDR1 is MDHEN and CDR2 is SYDVKM in the germline V gene. Trimming took 7 bases from V and 7 from J, leaving 16 bases between them. The CDR3 contains 13 residues.

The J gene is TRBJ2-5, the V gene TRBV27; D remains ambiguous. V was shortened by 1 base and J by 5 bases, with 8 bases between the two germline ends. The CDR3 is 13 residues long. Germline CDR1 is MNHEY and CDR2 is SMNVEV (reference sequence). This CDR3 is CASSLYPGETQYF. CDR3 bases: TGTGCCAGCAGTTTATACCCCGGGGAGACCCAGTACTTC.

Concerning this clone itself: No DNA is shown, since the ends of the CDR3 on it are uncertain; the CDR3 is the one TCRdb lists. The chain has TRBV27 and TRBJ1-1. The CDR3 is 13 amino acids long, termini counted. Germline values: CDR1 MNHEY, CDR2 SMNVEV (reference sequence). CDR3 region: CATGIVGGGILFF.

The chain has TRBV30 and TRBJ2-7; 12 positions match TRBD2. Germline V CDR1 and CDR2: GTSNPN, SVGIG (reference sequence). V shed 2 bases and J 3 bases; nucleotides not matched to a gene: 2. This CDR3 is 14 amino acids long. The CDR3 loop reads CAWSRTSGIYEQYF. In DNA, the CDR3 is TGTGCCTGGAGTAGGACTAGCGGGATCTACGAGCAGTACTTC.

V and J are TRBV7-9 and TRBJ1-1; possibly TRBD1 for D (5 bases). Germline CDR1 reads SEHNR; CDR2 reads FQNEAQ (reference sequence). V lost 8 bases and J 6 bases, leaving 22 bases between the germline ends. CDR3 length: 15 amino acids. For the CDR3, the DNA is TGTGCCAGCGGAGGGGCGGGATCAAGCCTCGCTGAAGCTTTCTTT. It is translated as CASGGAGSSLAEAFF.

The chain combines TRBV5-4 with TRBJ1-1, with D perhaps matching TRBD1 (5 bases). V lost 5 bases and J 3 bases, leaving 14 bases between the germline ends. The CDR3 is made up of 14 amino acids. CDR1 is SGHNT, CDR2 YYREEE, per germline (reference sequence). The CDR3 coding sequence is TGTGCCAGCAGTCAGTACGGCAGGGACACTGAAGCTTTCTTT. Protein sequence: CASSQYGRDTEAFF.